The 21 T cell receptor beta chains in this list originate from one sample, sequenced in a study of regulatory T cells in long-lasting Graves disease. The TCR beta library used iRepertoire HTBI primers with Arm-PCR amplification of CDR3. MiXCR was run by TCRdb on the multiplex PCR reads, yielding one entry per CDR3 protein. The repertoire holds a few hundred thousand distinct CDR3 sequences, with roughly 21% as singletons. Time point described: persistent/refractory GD, antithyroid drugs over 5 years with positive TRAb. Preparation of the TCR library used RNA extracted from PBMCs. This specimen consisted of peripheral blood mononuclear cells (PBMCs), obtained when the disease was refractory, from a patient treated with antithyroid drugs. The receptors originated from a female donor with Graves disease.

The chain carries TRBV12-3 or TRBV12-4 and TRBJ2-4, with 8 positions matching TRBD2. The CDR3 contains 18 residues. After removal of 1 base from V and 7 bases from J, the junction contained 15 bases not matched to a gene. CDR3 nucleotides: TGTGCCAGCAGTTTAGGAAGGCTAGCGGGCGTCGAAGGCAACATTCAGTACTTC. Its translation: CASSLGRLAGVEGNIQYF.

Many counts were recorded for this clonotype. The gene calls are TRBV28 and TRBJ2-7; TRBD2 agrees at 7 bases. V trimming: 3 bases; J trimming: 2 bases; junction bases outside the gene matches: 4. This CDR3 region has 14 residues. CDR1 is MDHEN and CDR2 is SYDVKM in the germline V gene. The CDR3 loop is CASSLGGRTYEQYF. CDR3 coding DNA: TGTGCCAGCAGTTTGGGCGGGAGAACCTACGAGCAGTACTTC.

The chain couples TRBV20-1 to TRBJ2-1, with no clear D. Germline V gives CDR1 DFQATT, CDR2 SNEGSKA (reference sequence). V was pared by 3 bases and J by 5 bases, with 20 bases between. The CDR3 has 16 residues. Here the CDR3 reads CSASSVHFPANNEQFF. CDR3 in DNA: TGCAGTGCTAGCTCGGTTCACTTTCCCGCTAACAATGAGCAGTTCTTC.

At least ten counts were recorded for this clonotype. V is TRBV28 and J is TRBJ2-4; the D call may be TRBD1 or TRBD2 (5 bases each). V was clipped by 5 bases and J by 0 bases, with 20 bases between them. CDR3 size: 18 residues. Germline V lookup: CDR1 MDHEN, CDR2 SYDVKM. CDR3 loop: CASSVGPGGKIAKNIQYF. The CDR3 region has the DNA TGTGCCAGCAGTGTGGGACCTGGTGGGAAGATAGCCAAAAACATTCAGTACTTC.

Ten or more counts support this clonotype. V and J are TRBV7-8 and TRBJ2-2, with a possible D match to TRBD1 (5 bases). The germline V gene has CDR1 SGHVS and CDR2 FQNEAQ. The CDR3 runs 16 residues. Trimming shortened V by 1 base and J by 0 bases, and 9 bases separated the two germline ends. The CDR3 spells CASSLGGGTNTGELFF. The CDR3 bases are TGTGCCAGCAGCTTAGGGGGCGGAACGAACACCGGGGAGCTGTTTTTT. Looking up the rest from reference TRBV7-8 and TRBJ2-2 gives the full variable domain: GAGVSQSPRYKVAKRGQDVALRCDPISGHVSLFWYQQALGQGPEFLTYFQNEAQLDKSGLPSDRFFAERPEGSVSTLKIQRTQQEDSAVYLCASSLGGGTNTGELFFGEGSRLTVL.

This clonotype was seen only a few times. The V call is TRBV6-2 or TRBV6-3, the J call TRBJ1-5, with D tentatively TRBD1 (6 bases). V was shortened by 0 bases and J by 6 bases, with 12 bases between the two germline ends. CDR3 size: 15 residues. CDR1 is MNHEY, CDR2 SVGEGT, per germline. CDR3 region: CASSYSRRTVQPQHF. As DNA, the CDR3 is TGTGCCAGCAGTTACTCCCGGCGGACAGTTCAGCCCCAGCATTTT.

Remarks on this clonotype: This may be a read error: a much more frequent sequence differs by one nucleotide. The chain combines TRBV6-2 or TRBV6-3 with TRBJ2-2; D may match TRBD1 or TRBD2 (7 bases each). Per germline, CDR1 MNHEY and CDR2 SVGEGT. The length of the CDR3 is 14 residues. The CDR3 DNA sequence: TGTGCCAGCAGACCCTCAGGGGGGAGCGGGGAGCCGTTTTTT. This codes for CASRPSGGSGEPFF.

The rearrangement links TRBV5-1 to TRBJ1-1; TRBD1 might be the D (5 bases). The germline CDR1 and CDR2 sequences are SGHRS and YFSETQ. With 1 base removed from V and 5 bases from J, the gap between germline ends came to 15 bases. CDR3 length equals 15 residues. The CDR3 coding sequence is TGCGCCAGCAGCTTGCCCGGTGGCGGGGGTACTGAAGCTTTCTTT. Translation gives CASSLPGGGGTEAFF.

This clonotype was seen a handful of times. The chain uses TRBV7-2 and TRBJ2-7; possibly TRBD1 for D (5 bases). Germline-derived CDR1 and CDR2 are SGHTA and FQGNSA. V lost 4 bases and J lost 4, with 14 bases in between. The CDR3 totals 14 residues. The CDR3 nucleotides are TGTGCCAGCAGCTCCCTCCTCCAGGGTTACGAGCAGTACTTC. Translated, it gives CASSSLLQGYEQYF.

This clonotype has a handful of counts. V and J are TRBV28 and TRBJ2-2; tentative D call: TRBD2 (6 bases). The CDR3 is 15 residues long. Per the germline V gene, CDR1 is MDHEN and CDR2 is SYDVKM. V was cut by 4 bases and J by 7 bases, with 16 bases left in between. DNA for the CDR3: TGTGCCAGCAGTTCCCCCAGGAGGGCGAACGGGGAGCTGTTTTTT. It is translated as CASSSPRRANGELFF.

The chain joins TRBV19 to TRBJ2-5; weak D call: TRBD2 (6 bases). The germline V gene encodes CDR1 LNHDA and CDR2 SQIVND (reference sequence). This CDR3 is 14 amino acids long. V was trimmed by 10 bases and J by 4 bases, leaving 19 bases between them. The DNA of the CDR3 is TGTGCCACCCCAGCGGGTCGGGGAGGAGAGACCCAGTACTTC. Translating gives CATPAGRGGETQYF.

The V call is TRBV7-9, the J call TRBJ2-2; TRBD1 matches at 9 bases. CDR3 length: 18 amino acids. The V gene's germline CDR1 is SEHNR and CDR2 FQNEAQ (reference sequence). V lost 5 bases and J lost 0; bases outside the gene matches: 10. The CDR3 nucleotides are TGTGCCAGCAGCCCCGGGTTCACAGGGGGCCCGAACACCGGGGAGCTGTTTTTT. It specifies CASSPGFTGGPNTGELFF.

This clonotype was observed a handful of times. V and J are TRBV10-3 and TRBJ1-6, with a weak D call TRBD1 (5 bases). Trimming took off 1 base at V and 10 bases at J, with 11 bases between the two ends. Germline V gene data show CDR1 as ENHRY and CDR2 as SYGVKD. The CDR3 spans 14 residues. The CDR3 protein is CAISELGGNSPLHF. Here the CDR3 DNA reads TGTGCCATCAGTGAGTTGGGGGGTAACTCACCCCTCCACTTT.

This clonotype came up many times. The chain couples TRBV15 to TRBJ1-1, with D perhaps matching TRBD1 (5 bases). This CDR3 comprises 15 residues. From germline, CDR1 is LNHNV and CDR2 YYDKDF (reference sequence). Trimming shortened V by 0 bases and J by 5 bases, and 13 bases separated the two germline ends. The CDR3 nucleotides read TGTGCCACCAGCAGAGATAGGGGTCGGGGAACTGAAGCTTTCTTT. Amino acids: CATSRDRGRGTEAFF.

This clonotype was detected many times. This rearrangement joins TRBV28 to TRBJ2-5; no firm D call. The V gene lost 2 bases and the J gene lost 2 bases, with 21 bases spanning the gap. The CDR3 extends over 18 amino acids. The germline V gene has CDR1 MDHEN and CDR2 SYDVKM. CDR3 amino acids: CASSLRQFRAMEQETQYF. In DNA, the CDR3 is TGTGCCAGCAGTTTACGCCAATTCCGGGCCATGGAACAAGAGACCCAGTACTTC.

The table lists this clonotype with a few counts. The CDR3 loop reads CASSYLGGQETQYF. The CDR3 bases are TGTGCCAGCAGTTACTTGGGGGGGCAAGAGACCCAGTACTTC. V gene TRBV6-2 or TRBV6-3 combines with J gene TRBJ2-5; TRBD2 matches 7 bases. CDR3 length: 14 residues. CDR1 is MNHEY, CDR2 SVGEGT, per germline. With 1 base clipped from V and 2 bases from J, the junction kept 1 base outside the gene matches.

This rearrangement joins TRBV13 to TRBJ2-7; D is possibly TRBD1 or TRBD2 (5 bases each). V was cut by 5 bases and J by 7 bases, with 18 bases left in between. CDR1 is PRHDT and CDR2 is FYEKMQ in the germline V gene (reference sequence). This CDR3 contains 14 residues. The CDR3 coding sequence is TGTGCCAGCAGCAGGGGACCGACCCAGCGGGAGCAGTACTTC. Translating gives CASSRGPTQREQYF.

In this sample, this clonotype turned up many times. The V and J genes are TRBV7-2 and TRBJ1-5; D is ambiguous. This CDR3 region has 13 residues. Trimming stripped 5 bases from V and 6 bases from J, with 11 bases between. Per germline, CDR1 SGHTA and CDR2 FQGNSA. For the CDR3, the DNA is TGTGCCAGCAGCCTGTGGGGATCTCAGCCCCAGCATTTT. Its protein product is CASSLWGSQPQHF.

This clonotype was seen a few times. CDR3 nucleotides: TGCAGTGCTAGAGATTTAGACGGGACCACCTACGAGCAGTACTTC. Translation: CSARDLDGTTYEQYF. The rearrangement joins TRBV20-1 to TRBJ2-7; the D gene could be TRBD1 or TRBD2 (5 bases each). Germline CDR1 is DFQATT and CDR2 is SNEGSKA (reference sequence). V was shortened by 0 bases and J by 2 bases, with 14 bases between the two germline ends. This CDR3 is built from 15 residues.

Only a few counts were recorded for this clonotype. The rearrangement joins TRBV7-6 to TRBJ1-2; tentatively, D is TRBD1 (6 bases). With 5 bases removed from V and 4 bases from J, the gap between germline ends came to 17 bases. The CDR3 is 15 residues long. The V gene's germline CDR1 is SGHVS and CDR2 FNYEAQ. The CDR3 loop reads CASSPRTDGSYGYTF. Here the CDR3 DNA reads TGTGCCAGCAGCCCTAGGACAGACGGTTCCTATGGCTACACCTTC.

This clonotype was picked up a small number of times. The chain has TRBV7-8 and TRBJ1-4; TRBD1 matches at 8 bases. CDR3 length: 18 residues. The V segment lost 4 bases and the J segment 8 bases; nucleotides outside the gene matches: 18. The V gene's germline CDR1 is SGHVS and CDR2 FQNEAQ. CDR3 sequence (DNA): TGTGCCAGCAGCTCGGACAGGGTACGCAATTTGAAGACGGAAAAACTGTTTTTT. This translates into CASSSDRVRNLKTEKLFF.